This entry describes one TCR beta chain. Its antigen is unidentified. CDR3 size: 14 residues. Per germline, CDR1 LNHDA and CDR2 SQIVND (reference sequence). PCR was performed using 60 Vbeta and 13 Jbeta primers. Measured with immunoSEQ multiplex PCR; TCRdb has only the in-frame clones, and not every one. The data show fewer than 250,000 clones, under 85% seen once. This entry is derived from a study of cytomegalovirus exposure and HLA in healthy donors. Study details: When just under 400 donors were genotyped, 80% to 90% of them were found to fall in the Caucasian-associated ancestry cluster.

Notes on the study in general: Confirmation was obtained in vitro that a few CMV-associated chains are specific for CMV antigens. V- and J-gene trimming in TCR beta was tied to a missense DCLRE1C variant by an analysis performed later.

Specimen: PBMCs. The TCR originated in a woman in her forties or fifties in good health and CMV-seropositive. J is TRBJ2-5 and V is TRBV19; 7 bases line up with TRBD2. Judging by the DNA end, TRBJ2-7 fits better; the J call may be wrong. The CDR3 DNA reads TGTGCCAGTAGTTTCCTAGCGGCCTCCTACGAGCAGTACTTC. Translation: CASSFLAASYEQYF.